These 22 T cell receptor beta chains originate from one sample sequenced in a study of cytomegalovirus exposure and HLA in healthy donors. Vbeta (60) and Jbeta (13) primers were used in the PCR. TCRdb's copy holds only in-frame clones and misses some; the assay was immunoSEQ multiplex PCR. The profile shows under 200,000 clones, roughly two thirds of them singletons. The sequencing sample was made of PBMCs. These receptors originate from a woman aged 18-35 years in good health and CMV-seropositive.

This chain connects TRBV7-8 to TRBJ2-7, with D perhaps TRBD1 (6 bases). Germline CDR1 SGHVS, CDR2 FQNEAQ. V was shortened by 2 bases and J by 7 bases, with 21 bases between the two germline ends. The CDR3 totals 16 residues. The CDR3 spells CASSLWVQGSSDEQYF. As DNA, the CDR3 is TGTGCCAGCAGCTTATGGGTGCAGGGGTCCTCTGATGAGCAGTACTTC.

The genes are TRBV5-6 and TRBJ1-6; 8 bases fit TRBD1. Germline V gene data show CDR1 as SGHDT and CDR2 as YYEEEE. V dropped 1 base and J dropped 0; count of bases not matched to a gene: 6. There are 18 residues in the CDR3. CDR3 in DNA: TGTGCCAGCAGCTTGCCCTTAGGACAGGGCTCCTATAATTCACCCCTCCACTTT. It is translated as CASSLPLGQGSYNSPLHF.

The chain uses TRBV11-2 and TRBJ2-7; D perhaps matches TRBD1 (6 bases). Trimming removed 5 bases at V and 2 bases at J, with 19 bases between. Germline CDR1 and CDR2: SGHAT and FQNNGV. There are 16 residues in the CDR3. This CDR3 is CASSPLRTDKTYEQYF. The CDR3, as DNA: TGTGCCAGCAGCCCCCTCAGGACAGACAAAACCTACGAGCAGTACTTC.

This clone appeared a few times. V and J are TRBV27 and TRBJ1-1, with 7 bases lining up with TRBD1. CDR3 length equals 14 residues. Germline V lookup: CDR1 MNHEY, CDR2 SMNVEV (reference sequence). V lost 5 bases to trimming and J lost 4 bases; unmatched junction nucleotides: 7. The CDR3 sequence: CASSRFSGGTEAFF. CDR3 DNA: TGTGCCAGCAGTCGTTTTTCAGGGGGCACTGAAGCTTTCTTT.

This chain links TRBV4-1 with TRBJ1-6, with TRBD1 matching 8 bases. The germline V gene has CDR1 MGHRA and CDR2 YSYEKL. V gave up 4 bases and J gave up 7 bases; unmatched junction bases: 9. The CDR3 has 16 residues. In nucleotides, the CDR3 is TGCGCCAGCAGCCTTTTCGGGACAGGCGGAAATTCACCCCTCCACTTT. Its translation: CASSLFGTGGNSPLHF.

This clone was found a few times. The chain recombines TRBV11-2 with TRBJ2-2; D possibly corresponds to TRBD2 (6 bases). V lost 6 bases to trimming and J lost 1 base, with 9 bases between them. Looked up from germline, CDR1 is SGHAT and CDR2 is FQNNGV. CDR3 length equals 14 residues. The CDR3 bases are TGTGCCAGCAGGCTAGCGATGAACACCGGGGAGCTGTTTTTT. Protein sequence: CASRLAMNTGELFF.

This clone appeared a few times. The genes are TRBV7-9 and TRBJ1-1; D gene ambiguous. CDR3 length: 14 amino acids. Trimming took 3 bases from V and 2 from J, leaving 10 bases between them. Germline CDR1 SEHNR, CDR2 FQNEAQ (reference sequence). Here the CDR3 reads CASSLRPANTEAFF. In DNA, the CDR3 is TGTGCCAGCAGCTTGAGGCCAGCAAACACTGAAGCTTTCTTT.

The chain uses TRBV6-1 and TRBJ1-3; no clear D gene. V was shortened by 6 bases and J by 4 bases, with 16 bases between the two germline ends. Germline CDR1 reads MNHNS; CDR2 reads SASEGT. The CDR3 is 15 residues long. CDR3 DNA: TGTGCCAGCAGGGTCGGCCATGCGGGAGGAAACACCATATATTTT. Its translation: CASRVGHAGGNTIYF.

This chain uses TRBV7-8 with TRBJ2-5, with TRBD2 matching 10 bases. This CDR3 comprises 13 residues. Per the germline V gene, CDR1 is SGHVS and CDR2 is FQNEAQ. The J segment lost 5 bases and the V segment lost 11 bases, leaving 8 bases of the junction unmatched. The CDR3 sequence: CAASSSGSETQYF. The CDR3 region has the DNA TGTGCCGCTTCGTCTAGCGGGAGTGAGACCCAGTACTTC.

The chain combines TRBV5-1 with TRBJ1-2; D not certain. Trimming stripped 0 bases from V and 5 bases from J, with 17 bases between. The CDR3 runs to 16 residues. Germline loops: CDR1 SGHRS, CDR2 YFSETQ. The CDR3 bases are TGCGCCAGCAGCTTGGGGTCCGCGACTAACTTATATGGCTACACCTTC. Protein sequence: CASSLGSATNLYGYTF.

As DNA, the CDR3 is TGTGCCACCAGCAGAGTAGTGGGACACTCCTACGAGCAGTACTTC. It codes for CATSRVVGHSYEQYF. The V and J genes are TRBV15 and TRBJ2-7; D possibly corresponds to TRBD1 (6 bases). Germline-derived CDR1 and CDR2 are LNHNV and YYDKDF (reference sequence). The CDR3 is made up of 15 amino acids. The germline V and J ends were trimmed by 1 base and 0 bases, with 10 bases remaining between them. The full variable domain, completed using reference TRBV15 and TRBJ2-7, is DAMVIQNPRYQVTQFGKPVTLSCSQTLNHNVMYWYQQKSSQAPKLLFHYYDKDFNNEADTPDNFQSRRPNTSFCFLDIRSPGLGDTAMYLCATSRVVGHSYEQYFGPGTRLTVT.

The chain is built from TRBV5-1 and TRBJ2-5; 8 positions match TRBD1. Germline CDR1 reads SGHRS; CDR2 reads YFSETQ. This CDR3 region has 14 residues. With V trimmed by 5 bases and J by 1 base, 4 bases remained unmatched. The CDR3 sequence is CASRMGQAQETQYF. The CDR3 DNA sequence: TGCGCCAGCAGAATGGGACAGGCCCAAGAGACCCAGTACTTC. The full variable domain, with the rest looked up from reference TRBV5-1 and TRBJ2-5, is KAGVTQTPRYLIKTRGQQVTLSCSPISGHRSVSWYQQTPGQGLQFLFEYFSETQRNKGNFPGRFSGRQFSNSRSEMNVSTLELGDSALYLCASRMGQAQETQYFGPGTRLLVL.

The rearrangement joins TRBV7-2 to TRBJ1-5; D gene uncertain. CDR3 length equals 15 residues. Germline CDR1 SGHTA, CDR2 FQGNSA. Trimming shortened V by 2 bases and J by 2 bases, and 10 bases separated the two germline ends. CDR3 nucleotides: TGTGCCAGCAGCTTAATTTTGTTCGGCAATCAGCCCCAGCATTTT. It encodes CASSLILFGNQPQHF. The full variable domain, rest sourced from reference TRBV7-2 and TRBJ1-5, is GAGVSQSPSNKVTEKGKDVELRCDPISGHTALYWYRQSLGQGLEFLIYFQGNSAPDKSGLPSDRFSAERTGGSVSTLTIQRTQQEDSAVYLCASSLILFGNQPQHFGDGTRLSIL.

The rearrangement joins TRBV28 to TRBJ2-7; 10 bases are a match to TRBD1. V lost 5 bases, J lost 3 bases, and 19 bases stayed unmatched. CDR1 and CDR2 from the germline V gene are MDHEN and SYDVKM. The CDR3 is 19 amino acids. The CDR3 nucleotides are TGTGCCAGCAGTCACAGAGAGGGGGGACAGGGGCCCGTTAGCTACGAGCAGTACTTC. Protein product: CASSHREGGQGPVSYEQYF.

Points on this clone: The sample contains more than one DNA sequence encoding this CDR3. This chain links TRBV5-1 with TRBJ2-2; weak D call: TRBD2 (6 bases). The CDR3 length is 15 residues. Trimming cost V 2 bases and J 0 bases, with 8 bases left between them. CDR1 SGHRS and CDR2 YFSETQ come from the germline V gene. This CDR3 is CASSLSGSNTGELFF. As DNA, the CDR3 is TGCGCCAGCAGCTTAAGCGGGTCGAACACCGGGGAGCTGTTTTTT.

The chain combines TRBV7-2 with TRBJ1-1, with 7 bases identical to TRBD1. CDR1 and CDR2 (germline): SGHTA, FQGNSA. Trimming at V came to 7 bases and at J to 4 bases, leaving 6 bases not matched to a gene. CDR3 length equals 13 residues. CDR3 coding DNA: TGTGCCAGCAATTACGACAGGGCCACTGAAGCTTTCTTT. It translates to CASNYDRATEAFF.

The chain combines TRBV27 with TRBJ2-7; 11 positions agree with TRBD2. Unmatched junction bases numbered 2, after V lost 3 bases and J lost 4 bases. Germline V gene sequence: CDR1 MNHEY, CDR2 SMNVEV (reference sequence). CDR3 length: 14 amino acids. Here the CDR3 reads CASSFSSGGYEQYF. CDR3 in DNA: TGTGCCAGCAGTTTTTCTAGCGGGGGGTACGAGCAGTACTTC.

V is TRBV29-1 and J is TRBJ2-5, with no clear D. The V and J ends lost 2 bases and 5 bases respectively, with 9 bases between them. Germline V gene lookup returns CDR1 SQVTM and CDR2 ANQGSEA. The CDR3 totals 12 residues. Here the CDR3 reads CSVELLGETQYF. DNA of the CDR3: TGCAGCGTTGAACTGCTCGGGGAGACCCAGTACTTC.

The V call is TRBV7-3, the J call TRBJ2-1; D gene unclear. V dropped 3 bases and J dropped 4 bases, with 7 bases sitting between them. The CDR3 is 13 residues long. Germline CDR1 and CDR2: SGHTA and FQGTGA. The CDR3 coding sequence is TGTGCCAGCAGCTTCAACTCGTACAATGAGCAGTTCTTC. Protein: CASSFNSYNEQFF.

The chain joins TRBV4-2 to TRBJ2-1; 7 bases agree with TRBD1. CDR1 is LGHNA, CDR2 YNFKEQ, per germline. CDR3 length: 15 residues. Trimming removed 4 bases from V and 2 bases from J; junction bases left unmatched: 5. The chain's CDR3 is CASSPRQGPYNEQFF. In DNA form, the CDR3 reads TGTGCCAGCAGCCCCCGACAGGGACCCTACAATGAGCAGTTCTTC.

This chain links TRBV5-6 with TRBJ2-5; maybe TRBD2 (6 bases). TRBJ2-7 explains the end of the DNA better; the J call may be wrong. The CDR3 sequence is 15 residues long. CDR1 and CDR2 (germline): SGHDT, YYEEEE. CDR3 DNA sequence: TGTGCCAGCAGCTTCCGAGTCCGGGGGACCTACGAGCAGTACTTC. Translated, it gives CASSFRVRGTYEQYF.

V gene TRBV7-2 combines with J gene TRBJ2-1; TRBD1 might be the D (6 bases). Germline-derived CDR1 and CDR2 are SGHTA and FQGNSA. The ends were cut back, 0 bases at V and 16 bases at J, with 13 bases in the middle. CDR3 length: 12 amino acids. CDR3 loop: CASSLAGGYRFF. CDR3 DNA sequence: TGTGCCAGCAGCTTAGCTGGGGGCTACCGATTCTTC.